This TCR beta chain was documented in a study of Tregs in tolerant kidney transplant recipients. Findings and caveats of the study: Biological reproducibility was not directly addressed in this study. Few patients were studied, so findings need validation in larger groups. Tolerant patients' donor-specific Tregs expanded beyond overall Tregs, suggesting antigen-driven growth.

The protocol was immunoSEQ multiplex PCR, while the TCRdb copy is restricted to in-frame clones and leaves out a portion. The table shows some 66,000 clones, with roughly 90% occurring only once. CD4+CD25+CD127- Tregs, CD4+CD25- non-Tregs, CD4 and CD8 cells were sorted. The CDR3 sequence is 14 residues long. Germline CDR1 and CDR2: SGHDT and YYEEEE. A remark on this clone: Its antigen is undetermined. At one boundary the junction diverges from the germline segment, which might be a read error.

The sequence was obtained from a human donor who received a combined kidney and bone marrow transplant. The genes are TRBV5-6 and TRBJ2-2; 10 nucleotides match TRBD2. The source was CD8+ T cells from blood, collected before the transplant. CDR3 bases: TGTGCCAGCAGTACTAGCGGGAACATCGGGGAGCTGTTTTTT. Translation: CASSTSGNIGELFF.